Shown below are 14 T cell receptor beta chains from a single sample sequenced in a study of T cell repertoires in cytomegalovirus infection. TCRdb re-called the reads with MiXCR, one entry per CDR3 protein. Found here are some 350,000 distinct CDR3 sequences, roughly 20% of them singletons; the top ten hold 7.5% to 9.5%. Input material: PBMCs. The receptors were sampled from a human donor in good health (CMV status not recorded). Some clones in this sample may be carry-over from other donors' samples.

This clonotype appeared a few times. The chain has TRBV20-1 and TRBJ2-7; D gene unclear. The ends were cut back, 6 bases at V and 5 bases at J, with 14 bases in the middle. This CDR3 has 12 amino acids. Germline V gene data show CDR1 as DFQATT and CDR2 as SNEGSKA (reference sequence). CDR3 loop: CSADSRRNEQYF. CDR3 in DNA: TGCAGTGCAGACTCCCGCCGCAACGAGCAGTACTTC.

Ten or more counts support this clonotype. The chain is built from TRBV10-3 and TRBJ2-1, with 11 bases that match TRBD2. V dropped 3 bases and J dropped 5; count of bases not matched to a gene: 12. The V gene's germline CDR1 is ENHRY and CDR2 SYGVKD. CDR3 length equals 18 residues. The CDR3 nucleotides are TGTGCCATCAGTGACGTGACTAGCGGGACCCCCCACCACAATGAGCAGTTCTTC. Translating it yields CAISDVTSGTPHHNEQFF.

At least ten counts were recorded for this clonotype. V is TRBV7-8 and J is TRBJ2-5; 7 bases are shared with TRBD1. The CDR3 length is 14 residues. The V gene end was trimmed by 3 bases and the J gene end by 1 base; junction bases not matched to a gene: 2. The V gene's germline CDR1 is SGHVS and CDR2 FQNEAQ. The CDR3 sequence: CASSLTGLQETQYF. In DNA, the CDR3 is TGTGCCAGCAGCTTGACAGGGCTCCAAGAGACCCAGTACTTC.

This clonotype was seen repeatedly, ten times or more. The chain recombines TRBV6-5 with TRBJ2-7; 11 nucleotides agree with TRBD1. J gave up 3 bases and V 8 bases, and 12 bases lay outside the gene matches. Per germline, CDR1 MNHEY and CDR2 SVGAGI. The CDR3 contains 16 residues. The CDR3 bases are TGTGCCAGCTTACCTCAAGGGGGACAGGGGGTCTACGAGCAGTACTTC. This translates into CASLPQGGQGVYEQYF.

This clonotype was found many times. The rearrangement uses TRBV7-2 and TRBJ2-1; D may match TRBD1 or TRBD2 (5 bases each). The CDR3 is 17 residues long. Trimming removed 5 bases from V and 1 base from J, with 18 bases in between. Looked up from germline, CDR1 is SGHTA and CDR2 is FQGNSA. The CDR3: CASSPKVRGPSYNEQFF. CDR3 DNA: TGTGCCAGCAGCCCCAAGGTACGGGGACCTTCCTACAATGAGCAGTTCTTC.

The rearrangement joins TRBV20-1 to TRBJ2-5, with D perhaps matching TRBD1 (5 bases). V was clipped by 5 bases and J by 5 bases, with 24 bases between them. The germline V gene encodes CDR1 DFQATT and CDR2 SNEGSKA (reference sequence). The CDR3 consists of 16 residues. In DNA form, the CDR3 reads TGCAGTGCTGGATCACCGGAGACAGCCCGTACGGAGACCCAGTACTTC. It codes for CSAGSPETARTETQYF.

The chain has TRBV7-9 and TRBJ2-7; the D is unclear. This CDR3 contains 12 residues. Germline loops: CDR1 SEHNR, CDR2 FQNEAQ (reference sequence). With 3 bases removed from V and 6 bases from J, the gap between germline ends came to 9 bases. CDR3 nucleotides: TGTGCCAGCAGCTTCCCCCCCGCCGAGCAGTACTTC. It encodes CASSFPPAEQYF.

The V gene is TRBV6-1, the J gene TRBJ2-5, with D tentatively TRBD2 (6 bases). This CDR3 region has 15 residues. V gave up 3 bases and J gave up 3 bases, with 14 bases separating them. The V gene's germline CDR1 is MNHNS and CDR2 SASEGT. In DNA, the CDR3 is TGTGCCAGCAGTGATCCGGGAGCCACCAAAGAGACCCAGTACTTC. Residues: CASSDPGATKETQYF.

This clonotype has at least ten counts. The J gene is TRBJ2-2, the V gene TRBV12-5; the D gene is possibly TRBD1 (5 bases). Between the trimmed V and J ends, which lost 8 bases and 3 bases, there was a span of 7 bases. The CDR3 contains 12 residues. Germline loops: CDR1 LGHNT, CDR2 FRNRAP. The CDR3 DNA sequence: TGTGCTAGTACCAGGGACACCGGGGAGCTGTTTTTT. Encoded protein: CASTRDTGELFF.

V usage is TRBV5-6 and J usage is TRBJ2-1; D tentatively fits TRBD1 or TRBD2 (5 bases each). Deletions cut 7 bases from V and 7 bases from J, with 15 bases between. The CDR3 runs to 13 residues. The germline gives CDR1 SGHDT, CDR2 YYEEEE. CDR3 residues: CASSRDVANEQFF. The DNA of the CDR3 is TGTGCCAGCTCTAGGGACGTGGCGAATGAGCAGTTCTTC.

This clonotype was observed a few times. V is TRBV6-1 and J is TRBJ2-3; D perhaps matches TRBD2 (5 bases). There are 16 residues in the CDR3. Per the germline V gene, CDR1 is MNHNS and CDR2 is SASEGT. Trimming shortened V by 4 bases and J by 5 bases, and 19 bases separated the two germline ends. DNA of the CDR3: TGTGCCAGCAGTGGACAAAGCGAGAAGGAGGTAGATACGCAGTATTTT. Protein product: CASSGQSEKEVDTQYF.

This clonotype has a count of ten or more. Here the CDR3 reads CAISDLAGGPGYEQYF. The CDR3 bases are TGTGCCATCAGTGATCTAGCGGGGGGGCCGGGATACGAGCAGTACTTC. The chain couples TRBV10-3 to TRBJ2-7, with 12 positions matching TRBD2. Germline V lookup: CDR1 ENHRY, CDR2 SYGVKD. Unmatched junction bases numbered 7, after V lost 3 bases and J lost 4 bases. CDR3 length equals 16 residues.

J is TRBJ2-5 and V is TRBV6-1; 7 bases agree with TRBD2. CDR1 and CDR2 from the germline V gene are MNHNS and SASEGT. The CDR3 has 17 amino acids. The J segment lost 2 bases and the V segment lost 7 bases, leaving 16 bases of the junction unmatched. CDR3: CASTSSRASGPQETQYF. DNA of the CDR3: TGTGCCAGCACCTCCTCTCGGGCTAGCGGACCGCAAGAGACCCAGTACTTC.

This clonotype showed up many times. The chain carries TRBV28 and TRBJ2-3; D is possibly TRBD2 (6 bases). V dropped 5 bases and J dropped 2 bases, with 23 bases sitting between them. CDR1 is MDHEN, CDR2 SYDVKM, per germline. This CDR3 is 18 amino acids long. CDR3 DNA: TGTGCCAGCAGTCCCGTCTCCGATTTGTGGGGGGTCACAGATACGCAGTATTTT. Residues: CASSPVSDLWGVTDTQYF.